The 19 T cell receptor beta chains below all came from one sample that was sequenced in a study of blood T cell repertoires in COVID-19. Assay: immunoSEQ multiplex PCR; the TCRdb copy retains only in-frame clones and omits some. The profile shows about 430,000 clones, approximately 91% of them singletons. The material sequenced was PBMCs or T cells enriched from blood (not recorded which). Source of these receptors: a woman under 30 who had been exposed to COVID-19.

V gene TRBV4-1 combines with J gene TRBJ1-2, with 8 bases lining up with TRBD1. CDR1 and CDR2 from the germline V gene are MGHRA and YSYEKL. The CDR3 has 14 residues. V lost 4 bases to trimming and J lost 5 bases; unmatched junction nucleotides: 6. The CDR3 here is CASSPPDRGYGYTF. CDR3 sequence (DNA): TGCGCCAGCAGCCCCCCTGACAGGGGATATGGCTACACCTTC.

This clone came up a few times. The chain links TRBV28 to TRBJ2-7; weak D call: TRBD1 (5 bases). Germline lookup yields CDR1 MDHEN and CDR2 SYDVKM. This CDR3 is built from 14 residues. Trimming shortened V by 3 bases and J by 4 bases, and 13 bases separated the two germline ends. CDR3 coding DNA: TGTGCCAGCAGTTTTGTACAGGAGTTGTACGAGCAGTACTTC. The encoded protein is CASSFVQELYEQYF.

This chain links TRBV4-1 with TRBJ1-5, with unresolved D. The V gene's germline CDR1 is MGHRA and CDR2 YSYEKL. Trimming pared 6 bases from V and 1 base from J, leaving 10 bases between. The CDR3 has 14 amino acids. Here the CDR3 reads CASRLTFSNQPQHF. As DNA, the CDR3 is TGCGCCAGCAGGTTGACATTCAGCAATCAGCCCCAGCATTTT.

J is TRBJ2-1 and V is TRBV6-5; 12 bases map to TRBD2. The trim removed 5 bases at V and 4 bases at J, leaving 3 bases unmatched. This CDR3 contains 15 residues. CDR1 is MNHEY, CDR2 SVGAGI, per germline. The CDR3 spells CASSPLAGGYNEQFF. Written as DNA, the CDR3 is TGTGCCAGCAGTCCGCTAGCGGGGGGGTACAATGAGCAGTTCTTC.

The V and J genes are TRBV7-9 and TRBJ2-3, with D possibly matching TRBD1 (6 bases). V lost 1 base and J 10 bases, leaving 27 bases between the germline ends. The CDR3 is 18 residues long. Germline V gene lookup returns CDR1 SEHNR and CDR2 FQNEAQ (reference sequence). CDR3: CASSLVGLRDTGNVAQYF. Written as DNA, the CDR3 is TGTGCCAGCAGCTTAGTGGGCCTACGGGACACCGGGAATGTTGCGCAGTATTTT.

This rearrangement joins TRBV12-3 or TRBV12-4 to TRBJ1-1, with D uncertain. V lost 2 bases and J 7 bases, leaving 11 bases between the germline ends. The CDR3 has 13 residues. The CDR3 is CASSLNTGIEAFF. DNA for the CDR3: TGTGCCAGCAGTTTAAATACGGGGATTGAAGCTTTCTTT.

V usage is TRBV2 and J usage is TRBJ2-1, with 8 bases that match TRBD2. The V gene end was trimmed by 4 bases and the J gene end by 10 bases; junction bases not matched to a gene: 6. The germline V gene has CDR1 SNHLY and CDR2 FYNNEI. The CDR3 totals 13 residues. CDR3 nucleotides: TGTGCCAGCAGTGTAAGGCGGGAGGAGGAGCAGTTCTTC. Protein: CASSVRREEEQFF.

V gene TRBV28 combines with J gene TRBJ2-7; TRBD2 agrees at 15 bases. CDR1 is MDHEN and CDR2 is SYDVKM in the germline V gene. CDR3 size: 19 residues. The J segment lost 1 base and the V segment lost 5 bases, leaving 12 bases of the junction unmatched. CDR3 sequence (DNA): TGTGCCAGCAGTCCGAGGACTAGCGGGAGGGTTAAGTTGTCCTACGAGCAGTACTTC. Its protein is CASSPRTSGRVKLSYEQYF.

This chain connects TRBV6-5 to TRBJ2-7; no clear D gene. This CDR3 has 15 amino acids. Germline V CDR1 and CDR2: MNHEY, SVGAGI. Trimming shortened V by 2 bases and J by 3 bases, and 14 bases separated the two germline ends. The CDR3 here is CASSYGGVLGYEQYF. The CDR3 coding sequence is TGTGCCAGCAGTTACGGCGGAGTGTTAGGCTACGAGCAGTACTTC.

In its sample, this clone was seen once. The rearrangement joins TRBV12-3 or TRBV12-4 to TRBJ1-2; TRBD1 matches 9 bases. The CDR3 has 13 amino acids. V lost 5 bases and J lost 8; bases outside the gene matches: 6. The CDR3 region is CASSLGTGRGYTF. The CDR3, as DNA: TGTGCCAGCAGTCTAGGGACAGGGAGAGGCTACACCTTC.

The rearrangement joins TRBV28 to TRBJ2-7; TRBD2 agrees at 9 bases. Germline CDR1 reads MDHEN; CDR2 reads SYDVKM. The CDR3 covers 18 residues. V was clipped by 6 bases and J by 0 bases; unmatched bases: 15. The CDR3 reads CASRGLGLAGPLSYEQYF. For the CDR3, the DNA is TGTGCCAGCAGAGGGCTTGGGCTAGCGGGACCCCTCTCCTACGAGCAGTACTTC.

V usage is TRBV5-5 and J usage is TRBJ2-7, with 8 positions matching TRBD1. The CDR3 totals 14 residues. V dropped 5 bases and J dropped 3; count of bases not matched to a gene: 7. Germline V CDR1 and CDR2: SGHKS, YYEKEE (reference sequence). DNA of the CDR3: TGTGCCAGCAGACCCGGGACAGGAATCTACGAGCAGTACTTC. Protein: CASRPGTGIYEQYF.

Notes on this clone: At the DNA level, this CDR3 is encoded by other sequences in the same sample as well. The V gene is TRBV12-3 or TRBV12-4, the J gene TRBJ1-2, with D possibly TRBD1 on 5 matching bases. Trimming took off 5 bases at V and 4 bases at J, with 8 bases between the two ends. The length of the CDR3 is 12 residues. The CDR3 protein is CASSLGAYGYTF. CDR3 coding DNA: TGTGCCAGCAGTCTAGGGGCCTATGGCTACACCTTC.

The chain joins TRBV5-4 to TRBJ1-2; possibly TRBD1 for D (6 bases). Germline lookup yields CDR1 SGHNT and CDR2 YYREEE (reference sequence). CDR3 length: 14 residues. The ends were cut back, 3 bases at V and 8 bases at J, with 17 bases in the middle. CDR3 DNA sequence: TGTGCCAGCAGCTATCCGGGACGACAGGAAGGCTACACCTTC. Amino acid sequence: CASSYPGRQEGYTF.

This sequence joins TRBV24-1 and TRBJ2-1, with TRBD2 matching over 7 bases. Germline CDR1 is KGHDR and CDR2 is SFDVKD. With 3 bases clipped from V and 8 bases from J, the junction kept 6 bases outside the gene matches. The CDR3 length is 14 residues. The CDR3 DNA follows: TGTGCCACCAGTGATCCAAGACTAGCCCATGAGCAGTTCTTC. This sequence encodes CATSDPRLAHEQFF.

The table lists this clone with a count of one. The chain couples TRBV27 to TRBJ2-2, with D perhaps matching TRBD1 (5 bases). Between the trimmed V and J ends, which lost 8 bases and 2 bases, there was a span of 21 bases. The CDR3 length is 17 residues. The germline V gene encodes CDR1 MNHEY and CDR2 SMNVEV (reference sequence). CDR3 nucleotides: TGTGCCAGCGTCCTTCCCGACCACCGGACAAACACCGGGGAGCTGTTTTTT. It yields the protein CASVLPDHRTNTGELFF.

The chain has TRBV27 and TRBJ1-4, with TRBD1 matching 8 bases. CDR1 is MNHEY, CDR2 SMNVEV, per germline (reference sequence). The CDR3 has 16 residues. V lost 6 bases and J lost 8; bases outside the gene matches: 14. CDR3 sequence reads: CASSSRGTGLTEKLFF. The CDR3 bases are TGTGCCAGCAGCTCCCGCGGGACAGGTTTAACCGAAAAACTGTTTTTT.

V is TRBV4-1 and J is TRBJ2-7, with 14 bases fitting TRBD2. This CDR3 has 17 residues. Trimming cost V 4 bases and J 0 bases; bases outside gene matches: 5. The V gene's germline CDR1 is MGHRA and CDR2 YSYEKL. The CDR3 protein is CASSLGLAGGVSYEQYF. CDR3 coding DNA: TGCGCCAGCAGCCTAGGACTAGCGGGGGGCGTCTCCTACGAGCAGTACTTC.

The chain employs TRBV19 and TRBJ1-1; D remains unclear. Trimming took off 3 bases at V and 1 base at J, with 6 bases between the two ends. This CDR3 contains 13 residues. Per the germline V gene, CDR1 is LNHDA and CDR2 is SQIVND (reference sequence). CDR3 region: CASSIESNTEAFF. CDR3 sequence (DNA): TGTGCCAGTAGTATCGAGTCGAACACTGAAGCTTTCTTT.